This TCR beta chain appears in the sequencing data of a study of neoadjuvant anti-PD-1 for oral cavity cancer. Study results and caveats: Only three patients per response group were TCR-analyzed; validation needed.

These oral cavity squamous cell carcinomas were HPV-negative and locally advanced. Remarks on this clone: Its antigen is as yet unknown.

The CDR3 loop spans 12 amino acids. Trimming took 6 bases from V and 5 from J, leaving 7 bases between them. The germline V gene encodes CDR1 SEHNR and CDR2 FQNEAQ (reference sequence). Blood libraries mostly used around 500 ng genomic DNA, six replicates each. Method: immunoSEQ multiplex PCR; TCRdb's copy keeps in-frame clones and lacks some. The sample carries about 15,000 clones, about two thirds recorded once. The specimen comprised PBMCs, sampled before nivolumab (anti-PD-1) treatment. The rearrangement uses TRBV7-9 and TRBJ2-2; D is unresolved. The TCR comes from a person aged 35 to 85 with oral cavity squamous cell carcinoma. In DNA form, the CDR3 reads TGTGCCAGCAGTTTCAGGACCGGGGAGCTGTTTTTT. It translates to CASSFRTGELFF.